This is a list of T cell receptor beta chains from one sample in a study of immune heterogeneity within non-small cell lung tumors. Using its own MiXCR run on the multiplex PCR reads, TCRdb lists one record per CDR3 protein. The sample yields 30,000 to 40,000 distinct CDR3 sequences, 28% seen once. Material: lung tumor tissue. The receptors were gathered from a man aged 40-49 years with non-small cell lung cancer. The CDR3 runs from the conserved cysteine through the conserved F or W. D genes are given only for firm matches. Clone size is stated in some rows and not others, as once, few, many or a class when expanded.

d_gene: TRBD1; v_gene: TRBV20-1; j_gene: TRBJ2-3; abundance: .; CDR3nt: TGCAGTGCTGGACCGACAGGGCCTAGCACAGATACGCAGTATTTT; CDR3aa: CSAGPTGPSTDTQYF
d_gene: .; v_gene: TRBV11-3; j_gene: TRBJ2-1; abundance: .; CDR3nt: TGTGCCAGCAGCTTAGAGGATGAGCAGATCTTC; CDR3aa: CASSLEDEQIF
d_gene: TRBD2; v_gene: TRBV20-1; j_gene: TRBJ2-7; abundance: medium-sized; CDR3nt: TGCAGTGCTAGAGAGATTAGCGGGAGAATGGGCGAGCAGTACTTC; CDR3aa: CSAREISGRMGEQYF
d_gene: TRBD1; v_gene: TRBV24-1; j_gene: TRBJ1-5; abundance: many; CDR3nt: TGTGCCACCAGTGAACGAGGACAGGGATATCAGCCCCAGCATTTT; CDR3aa: CATSERGQGYQPQHF
d_gene: TRBD1; v_gene: TRBV6-1; j_gene: TRBJ1-3; abundance: .; CDR3nt: TGTCCCAGCAGCGACAGGGGCAACGGAAACACCATATATTTT; CDR3aa: CPSSDRGNGNTIYF
d_gene: .; v_gene: TRBV19; j_gene: TRBJ1-1; abundance: .; CDR3nt: TGTGCCGCTTGGGCCTGGCACATGAACACTGAATCTTTCTTT; CDR3aa: CAAWAWHMNTESFF
d_gene: TRBD1; v_gene: TRBV9; j_gene: TRBJ1-6; abundance: few; CDR3nt: TGTGCCAGCAGCAGGGGGGACAGGGGGTTAGGGTCACCCCTCCACTTT; CDR3aa: CASSRGDRGLGSPLHF
d_gene: .; v_gene: TRBV5-1; j_gene: TRBJ2-1; abundance: many; CDR3nt: TGCGCCAGCCGTCCCGAGAGTGGGACCTACAATGAGCAGTTCTTC; CDR3aa: CASRPESGTYNEQFF
d_gene: TRBD2; v_gene: TRBV7-8; j_gene: TRBJ2-5; abundance: .; CDR3nt: TGTGCCAGCAGCCCCCGAATAGCGGGCTGGAGACAAGAGACCCAGTACTTC; CDR3aa: CASSPRIAGWRQETQYF
d_gene: .; v_gene: TRBV2; j_gene: TRBJ2-1; abundance: .; CDR3nt: TGTGCCAGCAGTGTCGCGGGACTTTTCTTAACCTACAATGAGCAGTTCTTC; CDR3aa: CASSVAGLFLTYNEQFF
d_gene: TRBD2; v_gene: TRBV24-1; j_gene: TRBJ2-1; abundance: medium-sized; CDR3nt: TGTGCCACCAGTGATCAGACTAGCGGACCCTACAATGAGCAGTTCTTC; CDR3aa: CATSDQTSGPYNEQFF
d_gene: .; v_gene: TRBV20-1; j_gene: TRBJ2-1; abundance: .; CDR3nt: TGCAGTGTTCGGGGAGGCCCATTCAATGAGCAGTTCTTC; CDR3aa: CSVRGGPFNEQFF
d_gene: .; v_gene: TRBV12-5; j_gene: TRBJ2-3; abundance: many; CDR3nt: TGTGCTAGTGCTAGGACAGTGACGCAGTATTTT; CDR3aa: CASARTVTQYF
d_gene: .; v_gene: TRBV6-1; j_gene: TRBJ1-2; abundance: many; CDR3nt: TGTGCCAGCACCGGTAGAGGGATTAACTATGGCTACACCTTC; CDR3aa: CASTGRGINYGYTF
d_gene: TRBD1; v_gene: TRBV10-3; j_gene: TRBJ1-4; abundance: .; CDR3nt: TGTGCCATCAGCGAACCGGGACAGGGAGGAATCGGTGGTGAAAAACTGTTTTTT; CDR3aa: CAISEPGQGGIGGEKLFF
d_gene: .; v_gene: TRBV2; j_gene: TRBJ2-1; abundance: many; CDR3nt: TGTGCCAGCAGTGAGGAGACAAGTTACAATGAGCAGTTCTTC; CDR3aa: CASSEETSYNEQFF
d_gene: .; v_gene: TRBV18; j_gene: TRBJ1-5; abundance: few; CDR3nt: TGTGCCAGCTCACCCTCTGGGGGGGCGGGACAGCCCCAGCATTTT; CDR3aa: CASSPSGGAGQPQHF
d_gene: .; v_gene: TRBV5-8; j_gene: TRBJ2-1; abundance: .; CDR3nt: TGTGCCAGCAGCTTCGGGAGCTCCTACAATGAGCAGTTCTTC; CDR3aa: CASSFGSSYNEQFF
d_gene: .; v_gene: TRBV7-9; j_gene: TRBJ2-7; abundance: medium-sized; CDR3nt: TGTGCCAGCAGCCTGTCAACAGGCGAGCAGTACTTC; CDR3aa: CASSLSTGEQYF
d_gene: TRBD1; v_gene: TRBV5-6; j_gene: TRBJ2-7; abundance: .; CDR3nt: TGTGCCAGCAGATCGGGGACAGGGGGCCAACACGAGCAGTACTTC; CDR3aa: CASRSGTGGQHEQYF
d_gene: .; v_gene: TRBV5-1; j_gene: TRBJ2-1; abundance: .; CDR3nt: TGCACCAGCACCGCAGATTCCTACAATGAGCAGTTCTTC; CDR3aa: CTSTADSYNEQFF
d_gene: TRBD2; v_gene: TRBV20-1; j_gene: TRBJ2-3; abundance: few; CDR3nt: TGCAGTGCTAGGGCTAGCGGCAGCACAGATACGCAGTATTTT; CDR3aa: CSARASGSTDTQYF
d_gene: .; v_gene: TRBV20-1; j_gene: TRBJ2-3; abundance: few; CDR3nt: TGCAGTGCTATTAAAGGGGCCACTCCCACAGATACGCAGTATTTT; CDR3aa: CSAIKGATPTDTQYF
d_gene: .; v_gene: TRBV6-4; j_gene: TRBJ2-2; abundance: .; CDR3nt: TGTGCCAGCAGGGGACGGGGCAACGGGGAGCTGTTTTTT; CDR3aa: CASRGRGNGELFF
d_gene: .; v_gene: TRBV7-6; j_gene: TRBJ1-1; abundance: .; CDR3nt: TGTGCCAGCAGCGGATGGGACACGAACACTGAAGCTTTCTTT; CDR3aa: CASSGWDTNTEAFF
d_gene: .; v_gene: TRBV7-2; j_gene: TRBJ2-3; abundance: .; CDR3nt: TGTGCCAGCAGCGGGCATGCCACAGATACGCAGTATTTT; CDR3aa: CASSGHATDTQYF
d_gene: .; v_gene: TRBV20-1; j_gene: TRBJ2-7; abundance: few; CDR3nt: TGCAGTGCTAGAGAGGGGACAAACGAGCAGTACTTC; CDR3aa: CSAREGTNEQYF
d_gene: .; v_gene: TRBV15; j_gene: TRBJ1-6; abundance: .; CDR3nt: TGTGTCACCAGCACATATAGGGGGATCGGTTCACCACTCCACTTT; CDR3aa: CVTSTYRGIGSPLHF
d_gene: .; v_gene: TRBV20-1; j_gene: TRBJ1-4; abundance: .; CDR3nt: TGCAGTGCTCGAACGGCCTCGGAGGATGAAAAACTGTTTTTT; CDR3aa: CSARTASEDEKLFF
d_gene: .; v_gene: TRBV3-1; j_gene: TRBJ1-1; abundance: .; CDR3nt: TGTGCCAGCAGCCCCAGGGGAGTGGGGACTGAAGCCTTCTTT; CDR3aa: CASSPRGVGTEAFF
d_gene: .; v_gene: TRBV7-9; j_gene: TRBJ2-2; abundance: few; CDR3nt: TGTGCCAGCAGCTTAAAGGGGCCGGACACCGGGGAGCTGTTTTTT; CDR3aa: CASSLKGPDTGELFF
d_gene: .; v_gene: TRBV19; j_gene: TRBJ1-1; abundance: few; CDR3nt: TGTGCCAGTAGTATAATAGGGAGGCAGGGAAGTACTGAAGCTTTCTTT; CDR3aa: CASSIIGRQGSTEAFF